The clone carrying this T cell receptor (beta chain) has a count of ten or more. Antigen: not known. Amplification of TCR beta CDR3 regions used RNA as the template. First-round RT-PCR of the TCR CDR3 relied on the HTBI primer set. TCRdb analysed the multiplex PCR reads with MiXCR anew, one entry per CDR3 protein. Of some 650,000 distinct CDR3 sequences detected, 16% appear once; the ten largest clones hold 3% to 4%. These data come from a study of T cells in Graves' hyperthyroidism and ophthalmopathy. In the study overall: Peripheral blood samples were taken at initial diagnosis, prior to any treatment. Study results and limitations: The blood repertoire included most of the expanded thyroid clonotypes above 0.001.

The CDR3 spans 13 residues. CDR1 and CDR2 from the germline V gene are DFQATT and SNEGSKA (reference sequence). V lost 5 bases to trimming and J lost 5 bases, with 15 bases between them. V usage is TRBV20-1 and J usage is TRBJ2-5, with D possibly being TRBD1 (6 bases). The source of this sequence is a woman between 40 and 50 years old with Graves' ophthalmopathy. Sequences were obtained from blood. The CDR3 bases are TGCAGTGCTCCGAATGGGGGCGAGGAGACCCAGTACTTC. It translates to CSAPNGGEETQYF.